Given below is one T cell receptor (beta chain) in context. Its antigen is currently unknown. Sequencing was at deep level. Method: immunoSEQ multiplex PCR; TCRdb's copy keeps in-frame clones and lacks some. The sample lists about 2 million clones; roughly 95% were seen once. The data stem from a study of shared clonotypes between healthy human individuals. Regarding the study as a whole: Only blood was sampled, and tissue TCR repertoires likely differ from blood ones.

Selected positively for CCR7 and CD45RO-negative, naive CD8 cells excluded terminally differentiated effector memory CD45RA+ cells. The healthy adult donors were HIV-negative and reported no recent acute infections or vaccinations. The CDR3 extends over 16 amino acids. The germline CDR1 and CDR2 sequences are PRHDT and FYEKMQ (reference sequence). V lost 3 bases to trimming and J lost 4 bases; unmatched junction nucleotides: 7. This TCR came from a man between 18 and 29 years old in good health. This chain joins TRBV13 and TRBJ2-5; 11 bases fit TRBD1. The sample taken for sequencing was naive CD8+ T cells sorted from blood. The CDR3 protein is CASSFSGTGGLETQYF. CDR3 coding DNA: TGTGCCAGCAGCTTCTCCGGGACAGGGGGATTAGAGACCCAGTACTTC.